These 26 T cell receptor beta chains came from one sample sequenced in a study of T cells in Graves' hyperthyroidism and ophthalmopathy. Amplification of TCR beta CDR3 regions was performed using RNA transcripts as template. The HTBI primer set served for first-round RT-PCR of the TCR CDR3. TCRdb redid the calling of the multiplex PCR reads with MiXCR, one entry per CDR3 protein. The table records 250,000 to 350,000 distinct CDR3 sequences, more than 15% of them present only once. Sequenced input: blood. The source is a woman aged 55-69 years with Graves' ophthalmopathy.

This clonotype was picked up many times. The chain links TRBV5-1 to TRBJ2-7; D might be TRBD2 (5 bases). Trimming took off 4 bases at V and 6 bases at J, with 11 bases between the two ends. This CDR3 has 12 amino acids. Germline CDR1 is SGHRS and CDR2 is YFSETQ. CDR3 residues: CASSSTRTEQYF. In nucleotides, the CDR3 is TGCGCCAGCAGCAGTACTAGGACCGAGCAGTACTTC. The whole variable domain, remainder taken from reference TRBV5-1 and TRBJ2-7, is KAGVTQTPRYLIKTRGQQVTLSCSPISGHRSVSWYQQTPGQGLQFLFEYFSETQRNKGNFPGRFSGRQFSNSRSEMNVSTLELGDSALYLCASSSTRTEQYFGPGTRLTVT.

This clonotype was counted many times. This chain links TRBV20-1 with TRBJ2-6; D remains ambiguous. Looked up from germline, CDR1 is DFQATT and CDR2 is SNEGSKA (reference sequence). The CDR3 contains 14 residues. Trimming removed 4 bases from V and 1 base from J, with 8 bases in between. CDR3 region: CSAMSDSGANVLTF. CDR3 bases: TGCAGTGCTATGAGCGATTCTGGGGCCAACGTCCTGACTTTC.

This clonotype was detected many times. The gene calls are TRBV5-1 and TRBJ2-7, with D perhaps matching TRBD1 (5 bases). Germline V lookup: CDR1 SGHRS, CDR2 YFSETQ. The CDR3 covers 13 residues. Trimming took off 4 bases at V and 0 bases at J, with 8 bases between the two ends. CDR3 protein: CASSNQGSYEQYF. Written as DNA, the CDR3 is TGCGCCAGCAGCAATCAGGGCTCCTACGAGCAGTACTTC.

This clonotype was counted only a few times. V gene TRBV5-1 combines with J gene TRBJ2-7; tentatively, D is TRBD2 (6 bases). The CDR3 contains 14 residues. Germline V gives CDR1 SGHRS, CDR2 YFSETQ. V lost 7 bases and J 2 bases, leaving 16 bases between the germline ends. For the CDR3, the DNA is TGCGCCAGCGGCCGGGGGACTGGACCCTACGAGCAGTACTTC. It is translated as CASGRGTGPYEQYF.

The rearrangement links TRBV5-4 to TRBJ2-7; TRBD2 aligns across 10 bases. Germline V lookup: CDR1 SGHNT, CDR2 YYREEE (reference sequence). The length of the CDR3 is 14 residues. The junction had 5 bases not matched to a gene; V was cut back by 4 bases and J by 4 bases. CDR3 sequence: CASSPSGGAYEQYF. For the CDR3, the DNA is TGTGCCAGCAGCCCCAGCGGGGGGGCTTACGAGCAGTACTTC.

This rearrangement joins TRBV30 to TRBJ1-1; no firm D call. V was trimmed by 7 bases and J by 4 bases, leaving 16 bases between them. CDR3 length: 13 amino acids. Germline CDR1 is GTSNPN and CDR2 is SVGIG (reference sequence). CDR3 bases: TGTGCCTCCGAAGGGTCATGGGGCACTGAAGCTTTCTTT. This translates into CASEGSWGTEAFF.

This clonotype was seen ten or more times. This chain links TRBV6-1 with TRBJ2-7, with 9 bases fitting TRBD1. CDR1 and CDR2 (germline): MNHNS, SASEGT. CDR3 length equals 15 residues. V lost 5 bases, J lost 3 bases, and 8 bases stayed unmatched. Here the CDR3 reads CASSPGTGPGYEQYF. The CDR3 DNA is TGTGCCAGCAGTCCCGGGACAGGGCCAGGCTACGAGCAGTACTTC.

There are many counts of this clonotype. V is TRBV30 and J is TRBJ2-1, with 8 bases aligning to TRBD2. Germline V gene data show CDR1 as GTSNPN and CDR2 as SVGIG (reference sequence). The CDR3 has 14 residues. Trimming cost V 3 bases and J 9 bases; bases outside gene matches: 10. CDR3 amino acids: CAWRVTGTRGEQFF. The CDR3 region has the DNA TGTGCCTGGAGGGTAACCGGGACTAGGGGTGAGCAGTTCTTC.

The chain is built from TRBV2 and TRBJ1-6; D is ambiguous. Germline CDR1 SNHLY, CDR2 FYNNEI. The CDR3 extends over 15 amino acids. Trimming took 7 bases from V and 4 from J, leaving 14 bases between them. CDR3 amino acids: CASTPEAGYNSPLHF. CDR3 sequence (DNA): TGTGCCAGCACCCCCGAGGCAGGTTATAATTCACCCCTCCACTTT.

The gene calls are TRBV9 and TRBJ2-3; possibly TRBD1 or TRBD2 for D (5 bases each). Germline lookup yields CDR1 SGDLS and CDR2 YYNGEE. The V end lost 0 bases, the J end lost 0 bases, and 8 bases lay between the germline ends. This CDR3 contains 15 residues. CDR3 loop: CASSVEGSSTDTQYF. CDR3 bases: TGTGCCAGCAGCGTAGAGGGGAGCAGCACAGATACGCAGTATTTT. The variable domain in full, with the rest retrieved from reference TRBV9 and TRBJ2-3, is DSGVTQTPKHLITATGQRVTLRCSPRSGDLSVYWYQQSLDQGLQFLIQYYNGEERAKGNILERFSAQQFPDLHSELNLSSLELGDSALYFCASSVEGSSTDTQYFGPGTRLTVL.

This clonotype was found a few times. The chain is built from TRBV12-3 or TRBV12-4 and TRBJ1-3; D not resolved. Trimming shortened V by 6 bases and J by 0 bases, and 6 bases separated the two germline ends. CDR3 length: 13 residues. In DNA, the CDR3 is TGTGCCAGCAGCCGATACTCTGGAAACACCATATATTTT. Its translation is CASSRYSGNTIYF.

This clonotype was recorded at least ten times. The rearrangement uses TRBV6-6 and TRBJ2-7; D may be TRBD2 (6 bases). This CDR3 has 14 amino acids. V gave up 2 bases and J gave up 1 base, with 9 bases separating them. CDR1 is MNHNY, CDR2 SVGAGI, per germline (reference sequence). Here the CDR3 DNA reads TGTGCCAGCAGTTACCGGGACTGGTCCTACGAGCAGTACTTC. Protein product: CASSYRDWSYEQYF.

This clonotype was seen at least ten times. V gene TRBV27 combines with J gene TRBJ2-7; 7 bases match TRBD1. Germline V CDR1 and CDR2: MNHEY, SMNVEV (reference sequence). V gave up 5 bases and J gave up 3 bases; unmatched junction bases: 7. This CDR3 region has 14 residues. This CDR3 is CASSPATGHYEQYF. The CDR3 DNA reads TGTGCCAGCAGTCCGGCGACAGGGCACTACGAGCAGTACTTC.

This clonotype was recorded many times. The V gene is TRBV6-1, the J gene TRBJ2-1; D perhaps matches TRBD1 (6 bases). The germline V and J ends were trimmed by 6 bases and 6 bases, with 18 bases remaining between them. This CDR3 contains 15 residues. From germline, CDR1 is MNHNS and CDR2 SASEGT. CDR3: CASSDRLAGGNEQFF. CDR3 in DNA: TGTGCCAGCAGCGACAGGCTAGCTGGGGGCAATGAGCAGTTCTTC.

In its sample, this clonotype was seen many times. This sequence joins TRBV6-5 and TRBJ2-7; 9 bases match TRBD1. The CDR3 spans 13 residues. After removal of 2 bases from V and 6 bases from J, the junction contained 2 bases not matched to a gene. The germline V gene encodes CDR1 MNHEY and CDR2 SVGAGI. The CDR3, as DNA: TGTGCCAGCAGTTACGGGACAGGGACCGAGCAGTACTTC. This translates into CASSYGTGTEQYF.

This clonotype was seen more than once but under ten times. The chain combines TRBV19 with TRBJ1-5; D unresolved. The germline V gene encodes CDR1 LNHDA and CDR2 SQIVND (reference sequence). The CDR3 has 14 amino acids. V was clipped by 5 bases and J by 0 bases, with 8 bases between them. The CDR3 reads CASSWSISNQPQHF. The DNA for the CDR3 is TGTGCCAGTAGTTGGAGTATTAGCAATCAGCCCCAGCATTTT.

CDR3 in DNA: TGTGCCAGCAGCCATATTTGGGGGGCCGGAGGGGCCAACGTCCTGACTTTC. It specifies CASSHIWGAGGANVLTF. V usage is TRBV14 and J usage is TRBJ2-6; D could derive from TRBD1 or TRBD2 (6 bases each). The germline gives CDR1 SGHDN, CDR2 FVKESK. The CDR3 covers 17 residues. V lost 3 bases, J lost 4 bases, and 16 bases lay in between.

This clonotype was found a few times. This chain connects TRBV5-1 to TRBJ2-5, with D unclear. Trimming removed 2 bases at V and 2 bases at J, with 10 bases between. The CDR3 contains 14 residues. The germline V gene has CDR1 SGHRS and CDR2 YFSETQ. The CDR3 coding sequence is TGCGCCAGCAGCTTTCGAAACCGGCAAGAGACCCAGTACTTC. Encoded protein: CASSFRNRQETQYF.

The rearrangement links TRBV6-2 or TRBV6-3 to TRBJ1-2; TRBD1 matches 10 bases. The germline V gene encodes CDR1 MNHEY and CDR2 SVGEGT. The trim removed 8 bases at V and 8 bases at J, leaving 2 bases unmatched. The CDR3 consists of 11 residues. The CDR3 spells CASGDRGGYTF. The CDR3 DNA sequence: TGTGCCAGCGGGGACAGGGGAGGCTACACCTTC.

The chain employs TRBV3-1 and TRBJ2-3, with a weak D call TRBD2 (6 bases). Trimming shortened V by 0 bases and J by 10 bases, and 23 bases separated the two germline ends. Germline-derived CDR1 and CDR2 are LGHDT and YNNKEL (reference sequence). The CDR3 covers 17 residues. This chain's CDR3 is CASSQDPFTDGGYAQYF. CDR3 sequence (DNA): TGTGCCAGCAGCCAAGATCCCTTTACAGACGGGGGTTATGCGCAGTATTTT.

The gene calls are TRBV11-2 and TRBJ1-3; the D gene is possibly TRBD1 (5 bases). The CDR3 contains 14 residues. Germline-derived CDR1 and CDR2 are SGHAT and FQNNGV. V was shortened by 6 bases and J by 3 bases, with 12 bases between the two germline ends. CDR3 DNA: TGTGCCAGCAGAACGGGGGGGGATGGAAACACCATATATTTT. It specifies CASRTGGDGNTIYF.

This clonotype has a count of ten or more. At one end the junction does not follow the germline gene, possibly because of a read error. This chain uses TRBV6-2 or TRBV6-3 with TRBJ2-1, with D hard to call. The germline gives CDR1 MNHEY, CDR2 SVGEGT. The CDR3 runs 12 residues. CDR3: CASSHSLSEQFF. In DNA, the CDR3 is TGTGCCAGCAGTCACTCCTTGAGTGAGCAGTTCTTC.

At least ten counts were recorded for this clonotype. The chain employs TRBV7-9 and TRBJ1-3; D is ambiguous. The V end lost 5 bases, the J end lost 0 bases, and 11 bases lay between the germline ends. Germline V CDR1 and CDR2: SEHNR, FQNEAQ (reference sequence). The CDR3 is made up of 15 amino acids. The CDR3 region has the DNA TGTGCCAGCAGCCCCCGGCGGGGCTCTGGAAACACCATATATTTT. This encodes CASSPRRGSGNTIYF.

The chain recombines TRBV6-1 with TRBJ1-6, with D tentatively TRBD1 (5 bases). This CDR3 comprises 14 residues. In germline, CDR1 is MNHNS, CDR2 SASEGT. V was shortened by 2 bases and J by 9 bases, with 11 bases between the two germline ends. The CDR3 DNA follows: TGTGCCAGCAGTGAAACAGGTAGCGGTTCACCCCTCCACTTT. This codes for CASSETGSGSPLHF.

The chain combines TRBV6-1 with TRBJ1-2, with 9 nucleotides matching TRBD1. J gave up 8 bases and V 5 bases, and 3 bases lay outside the gene matches. The CDR3 spans 12 residues. In germline, CDR1 is MNHNS, CDR2 SASEGT. CDR3 protein: CASSHDRGGYTF. The DNA of the CDR3 is TGTGCCAGCAGTCATGACAGGGGGGGCTACACCTTC.

This clonotype was found many times. The chain has TRBV11-3 and TRBJ2-1; D is undetermined. Germline V gene data show CDR1 as SGHNT and CDR2 as YENEEA. V was clipped by 5 bases and J by 7 bases, with 18 bases between them. This CDR3 region has 15 residues. CDR3 region: CASSTGYTLLNEQFF. The CDR3 DNA follows: TGTGCCAGCAGCACCGGCTATACCTTGCTTAATGAGCAGTTCTTC.